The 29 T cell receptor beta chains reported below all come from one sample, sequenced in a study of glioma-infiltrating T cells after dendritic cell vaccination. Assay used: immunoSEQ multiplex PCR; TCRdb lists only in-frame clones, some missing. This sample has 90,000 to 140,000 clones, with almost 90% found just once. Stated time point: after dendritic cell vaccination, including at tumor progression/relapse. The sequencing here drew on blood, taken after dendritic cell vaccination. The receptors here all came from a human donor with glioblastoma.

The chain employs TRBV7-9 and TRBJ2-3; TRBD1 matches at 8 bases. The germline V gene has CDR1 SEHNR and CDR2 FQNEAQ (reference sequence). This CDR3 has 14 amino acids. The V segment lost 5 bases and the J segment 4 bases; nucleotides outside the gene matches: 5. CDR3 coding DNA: TGTGCCAGCAGCAGCGACAGGGGAGCAGATACGCAGTATTTT. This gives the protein CASSSDRGADTQYF.

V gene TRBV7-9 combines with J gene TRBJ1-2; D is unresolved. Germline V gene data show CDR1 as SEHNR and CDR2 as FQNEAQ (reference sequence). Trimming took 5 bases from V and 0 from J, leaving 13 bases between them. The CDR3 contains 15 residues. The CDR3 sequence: CASSLPTGSNYGYTF. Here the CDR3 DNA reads TGTGCCAGCAGCCTACCCACGGGGTCTAACTATGGCTACACCTTC.

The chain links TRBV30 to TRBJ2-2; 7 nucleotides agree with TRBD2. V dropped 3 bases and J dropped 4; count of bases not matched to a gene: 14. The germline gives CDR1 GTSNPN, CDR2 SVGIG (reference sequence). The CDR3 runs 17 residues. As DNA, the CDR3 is TGTGCCTGGAGACACTTTAGGCGGGAGCTGGGCACCGGGGAGCTGTTTTTT. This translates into CAWRHFRRELGTGELFF.

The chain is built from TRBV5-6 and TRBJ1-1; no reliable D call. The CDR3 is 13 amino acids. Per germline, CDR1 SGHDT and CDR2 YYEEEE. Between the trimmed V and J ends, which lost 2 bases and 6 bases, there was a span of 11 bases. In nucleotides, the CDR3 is TGTGCCAGCAGCTTCACGGGAAAGGCTGAAGCTTTCTTT. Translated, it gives CASSFTGKAEAFF.

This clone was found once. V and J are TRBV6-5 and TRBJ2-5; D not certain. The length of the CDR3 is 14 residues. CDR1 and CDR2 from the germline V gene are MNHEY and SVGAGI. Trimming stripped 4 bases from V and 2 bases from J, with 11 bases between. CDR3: CASSSRHKQETQYF. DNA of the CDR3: TGTGCCAGCAGTTCGCGACATAAGCAAGAGACCCAGTACTTC.

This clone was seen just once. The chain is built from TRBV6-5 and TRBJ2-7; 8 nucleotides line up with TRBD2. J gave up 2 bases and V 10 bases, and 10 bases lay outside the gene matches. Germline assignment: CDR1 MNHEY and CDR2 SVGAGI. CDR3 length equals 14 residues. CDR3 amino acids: CATTVSGTAYEQYF. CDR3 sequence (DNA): TGTGCCACCACTGTTAGCGGGACGGCCTACGAGCAGTACTTC.

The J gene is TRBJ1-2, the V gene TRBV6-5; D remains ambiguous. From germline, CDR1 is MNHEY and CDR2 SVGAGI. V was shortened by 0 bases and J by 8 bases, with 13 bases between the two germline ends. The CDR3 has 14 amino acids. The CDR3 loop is CASSYSRGYRGYTF. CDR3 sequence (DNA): TGTGCCAGCAGTTACTCCCGGGGATACCGGGGCTACACCTTC.

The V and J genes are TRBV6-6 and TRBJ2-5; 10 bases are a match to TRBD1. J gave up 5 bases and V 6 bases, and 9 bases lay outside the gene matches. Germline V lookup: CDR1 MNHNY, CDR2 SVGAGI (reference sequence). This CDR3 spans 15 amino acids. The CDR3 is CASRPGQGSGETQYF. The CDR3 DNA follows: TGTGCCAGCAGGCCGGGACAGGGGAGTGGGGAGACCCAGTACTTC.

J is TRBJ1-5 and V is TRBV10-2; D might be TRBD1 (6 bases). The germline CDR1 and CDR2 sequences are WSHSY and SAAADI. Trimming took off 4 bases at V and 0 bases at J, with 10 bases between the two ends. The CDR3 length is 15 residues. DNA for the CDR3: TGCGCCAGCAGTGCTGAGGGACATAGCAATCAGCCCCAGCATTTT. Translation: CASSAEGHSNQPQHF.

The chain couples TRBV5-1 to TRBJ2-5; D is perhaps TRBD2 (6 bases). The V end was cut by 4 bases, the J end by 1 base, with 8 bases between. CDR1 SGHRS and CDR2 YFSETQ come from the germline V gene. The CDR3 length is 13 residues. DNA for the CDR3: TGCGCCAGCAGCCCGGGACTCCAAGAGACCCAGTACTTC. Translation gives CASSPGLQETQYF.

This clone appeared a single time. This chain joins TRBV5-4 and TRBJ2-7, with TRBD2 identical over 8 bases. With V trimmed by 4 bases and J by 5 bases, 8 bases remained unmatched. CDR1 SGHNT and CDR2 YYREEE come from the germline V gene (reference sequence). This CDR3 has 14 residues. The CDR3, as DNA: TGTGCCAGCAGCACGGGACTAGGAGATCACGAGCAGTACTTC. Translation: CASSTGLGDHEQYF.

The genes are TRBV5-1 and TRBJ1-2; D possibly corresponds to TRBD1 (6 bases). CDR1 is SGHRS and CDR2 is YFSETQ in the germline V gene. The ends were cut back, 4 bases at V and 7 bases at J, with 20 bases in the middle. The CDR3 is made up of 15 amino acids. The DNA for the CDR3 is TGCGCCAGCAGCCCTATACCTACAGGGTCTAGTGGCTACACCTTC. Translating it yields CASSPIPTGSSGYTF.

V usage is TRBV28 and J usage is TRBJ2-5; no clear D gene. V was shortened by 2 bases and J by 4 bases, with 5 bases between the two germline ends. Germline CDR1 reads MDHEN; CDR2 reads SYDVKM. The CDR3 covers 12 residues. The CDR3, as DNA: TGTGCCAGCAGTTTAGCGGCAGAGACCCAGTACTTC. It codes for CASSLAAETQYF.

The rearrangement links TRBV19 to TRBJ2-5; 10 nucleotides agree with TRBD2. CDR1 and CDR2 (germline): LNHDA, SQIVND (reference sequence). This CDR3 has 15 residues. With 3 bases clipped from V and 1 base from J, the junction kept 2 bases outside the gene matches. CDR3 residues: CASSIPSGGQETQYF. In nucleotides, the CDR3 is TGTGCCAGTAGTATCCCTAGCGGGGGCCAAGAGACCCAGTACTTC.

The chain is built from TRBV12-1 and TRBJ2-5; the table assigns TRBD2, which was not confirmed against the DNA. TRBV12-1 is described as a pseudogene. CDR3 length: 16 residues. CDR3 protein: CASSSSRGDAGETQYF. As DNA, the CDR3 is TGTGCCAGCAGCTCCTCGCGGGGGGACGCGGGAGAGACCCAGTACTTC.

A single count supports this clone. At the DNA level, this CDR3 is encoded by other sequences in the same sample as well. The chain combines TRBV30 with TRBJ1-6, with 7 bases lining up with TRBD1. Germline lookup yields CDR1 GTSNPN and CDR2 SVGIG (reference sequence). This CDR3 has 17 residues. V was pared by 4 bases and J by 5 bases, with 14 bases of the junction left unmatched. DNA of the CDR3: TGTGCCTGGAAAAAGGGAGGAGGGCAGGGGGATAATTCACCCCTCCACTTT. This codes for CAWKKGGGQGDNSPLHF.

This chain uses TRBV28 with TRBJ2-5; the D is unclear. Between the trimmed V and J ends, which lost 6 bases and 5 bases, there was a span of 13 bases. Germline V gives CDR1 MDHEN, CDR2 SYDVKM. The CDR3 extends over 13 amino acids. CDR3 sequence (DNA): TGTGCCAGCAGATTCCGGCGGTTGGAGACCCAGTACTTC. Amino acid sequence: CASRFRRLETQYF. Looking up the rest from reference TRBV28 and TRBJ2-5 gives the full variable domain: DVKVTQSSRYLVKRTGEKVFLECVQDMDHENMFWYRQDPGLGLRLIYFSYDVKMKEKGDIPEGYSVSREKKERFSLILESASTNQTSMYLCASRFRRLETQYFGPGTRLLVL.

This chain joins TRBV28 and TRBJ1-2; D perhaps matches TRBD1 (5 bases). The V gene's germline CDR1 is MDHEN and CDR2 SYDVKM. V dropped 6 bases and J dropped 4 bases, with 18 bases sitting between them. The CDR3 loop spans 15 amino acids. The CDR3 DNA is TGTGCCAGCAGCCCGGGTTGGGGCTCCCTCTATGGCTACACCTTC. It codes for CASSPGWGSLYGYTF.

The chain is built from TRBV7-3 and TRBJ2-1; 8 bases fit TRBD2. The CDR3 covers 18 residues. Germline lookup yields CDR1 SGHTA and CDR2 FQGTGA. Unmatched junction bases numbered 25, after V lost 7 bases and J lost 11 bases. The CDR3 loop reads CASTIDTSGTSECRKQFF. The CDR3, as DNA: TGTGCCAGCACCATAGATACGTCCGGGACTAGTGAGTGTCGAAAGCAGTTCTTC.

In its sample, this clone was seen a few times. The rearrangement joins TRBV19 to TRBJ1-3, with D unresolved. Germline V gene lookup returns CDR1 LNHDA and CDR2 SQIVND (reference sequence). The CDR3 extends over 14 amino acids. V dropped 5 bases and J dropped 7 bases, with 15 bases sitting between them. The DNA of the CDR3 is TGTGCCAGTAGTCCAGCCCCGGTGAGGAACACCATATATTTT. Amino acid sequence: CASSPAPVRNTIYF.

The CDR3 DNA is TGTGCCAGCAGCTTAGCAAGCGGGGGGTACGAGCAGTACTTC. Translating it yields CASSLASGGYEQYF. The gene calls are TRBV7-2 and TRBJ2-7; 9 bases match TRBD2. The CDR3 totals 14 residues. V lost 0 bases, J lost 4 bases, and 1 base stayed unmatched. From germline, CDR1 is SGHTA and CDR2 FQGNSA.

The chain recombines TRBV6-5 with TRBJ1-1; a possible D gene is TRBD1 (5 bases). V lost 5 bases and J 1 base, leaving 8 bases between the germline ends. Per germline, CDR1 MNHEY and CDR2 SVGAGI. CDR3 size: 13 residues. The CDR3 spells CASSQTGNTEAFF. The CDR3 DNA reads TGTGCCAGCAGTCAAACAGGGAACACTGAAGCTTTCTTT.

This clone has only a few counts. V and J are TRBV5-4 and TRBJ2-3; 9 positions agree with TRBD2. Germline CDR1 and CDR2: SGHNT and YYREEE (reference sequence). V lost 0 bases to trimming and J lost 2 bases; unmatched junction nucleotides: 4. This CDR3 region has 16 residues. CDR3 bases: TGTGCCAGCAGCTTGGGTGAGCGGGGGGCCACAGATACGCAGTATTTT. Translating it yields CASSLGERGATDTQYF.

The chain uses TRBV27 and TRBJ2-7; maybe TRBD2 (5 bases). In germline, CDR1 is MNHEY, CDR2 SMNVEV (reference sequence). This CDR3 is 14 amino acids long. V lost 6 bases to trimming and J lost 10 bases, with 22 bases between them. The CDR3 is CASSLKGGENEQYF. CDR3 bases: TGTGCCAGCAGCTTAAAGGGTGGGGAGAATGAACAGTACTTC.

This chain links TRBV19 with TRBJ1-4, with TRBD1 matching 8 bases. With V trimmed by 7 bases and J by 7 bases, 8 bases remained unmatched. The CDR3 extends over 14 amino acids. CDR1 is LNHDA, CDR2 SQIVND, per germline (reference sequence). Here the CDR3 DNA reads TGTGCCAGTACCCTACAGGGGGGGAGTGAAAAACTGTTTTTT. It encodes CASTLQGGSEKLFF.

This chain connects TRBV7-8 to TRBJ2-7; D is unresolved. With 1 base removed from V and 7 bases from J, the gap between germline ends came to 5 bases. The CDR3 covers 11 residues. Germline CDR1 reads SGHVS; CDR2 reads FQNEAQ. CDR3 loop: CASSLGQEQYF. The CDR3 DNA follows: TGTGCCAGCAGCTTAGGGCAGGAGCAGTACTTC.

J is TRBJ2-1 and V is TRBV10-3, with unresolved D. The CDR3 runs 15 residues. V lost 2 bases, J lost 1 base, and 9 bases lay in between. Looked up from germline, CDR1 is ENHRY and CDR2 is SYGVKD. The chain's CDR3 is CAISEVSSSYNEQFF. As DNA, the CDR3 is TGTGCCATCAGTGAGGTCTCTAGTTCCTACAATGAGCAGTTCTTC.

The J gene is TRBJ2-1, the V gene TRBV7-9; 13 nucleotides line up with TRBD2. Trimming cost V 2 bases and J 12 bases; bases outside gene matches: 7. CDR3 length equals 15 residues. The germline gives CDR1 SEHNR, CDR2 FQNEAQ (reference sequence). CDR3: CASSLQETSGGWQFF. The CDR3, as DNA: TGTGCCAGCAGCTTACAAGAGACTAGCGGGGGGTGGCAGTTCTTC. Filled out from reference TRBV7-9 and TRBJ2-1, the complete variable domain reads DTGVSQNPRHKITKRGQNVTFRCDPISEHNRLYWYRQTLGQGPEFLTYFQNEAQLEKSRLLSDRFSAERPKGSFSTLEIQRTEQGDSAMYLCASSLQETSGGWQFFGPGTRLTVL.

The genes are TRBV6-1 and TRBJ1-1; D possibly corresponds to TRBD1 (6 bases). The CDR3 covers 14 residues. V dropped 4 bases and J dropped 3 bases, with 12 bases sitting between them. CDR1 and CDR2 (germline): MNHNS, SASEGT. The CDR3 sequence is CASSVNREYTEAFF. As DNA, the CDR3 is TGTGCCAGCAGTGTCAACAGGGAATACACTGAAGCTTTCTTT.